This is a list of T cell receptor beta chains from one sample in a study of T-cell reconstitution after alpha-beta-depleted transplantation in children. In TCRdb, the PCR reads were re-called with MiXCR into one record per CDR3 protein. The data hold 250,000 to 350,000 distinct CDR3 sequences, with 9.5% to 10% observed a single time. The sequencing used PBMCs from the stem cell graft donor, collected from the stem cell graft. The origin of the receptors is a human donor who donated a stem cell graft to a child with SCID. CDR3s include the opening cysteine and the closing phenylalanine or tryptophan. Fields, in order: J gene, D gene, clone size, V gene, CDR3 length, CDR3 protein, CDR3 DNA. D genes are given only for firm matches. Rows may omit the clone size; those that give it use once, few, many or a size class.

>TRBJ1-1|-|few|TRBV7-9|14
CASSLLRMNTEAFF
TGTGCCAGCAGCCTTCTCCGGATGAACACTGAAGCTTTCTTT
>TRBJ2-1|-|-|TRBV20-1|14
CSARDPGHINEQFF
TGCAGTGCTAGAGATCCAGGGCATATTAATGAGCAGTTCTTC
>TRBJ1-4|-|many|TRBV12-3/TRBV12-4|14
CASSLDFLREKLFF
TGTGCCAGCAGTTTGGACTTCCTGAGGGAAAAACTGTTTTTT
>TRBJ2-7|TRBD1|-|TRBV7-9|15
CASSLQQGAFYEQYF
TGTGCCAGCAGCTTACAACAGGGGGCTTTCTACGAGCAGTACTTC
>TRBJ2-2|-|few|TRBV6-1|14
CASNPEPNTGELFF
TGTGCCAGCAACCCAGAACCGAACACCGGGGAGCTGTTTTTT
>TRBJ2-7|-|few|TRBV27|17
CASSLSSPSWSSYEQYF
TGTGCCAGCAGTTTATCGTCGCCCTCTTGGAGCTCCTACGAGCAGTACTTC
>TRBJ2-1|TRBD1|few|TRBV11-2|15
CASSYDRGRYNEQFF
TGTGCCAGCAGCTACGACAGGGGCCGCTACAATGAGCAGTTCTTC
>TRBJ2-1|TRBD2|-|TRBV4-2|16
CASSQMTSGGSDEQFF
TGTGCCAGCAGCCAAATGACTAGCGGGGGGTCGGATGAGCAGTTCTTC
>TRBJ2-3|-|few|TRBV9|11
CASSEGPTQYF
TGTGCCAGCAGCGAGGGTCCTACGCAGTATTTT
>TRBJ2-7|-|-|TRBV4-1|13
CASSQESRGEQYF
TGCGCCAGCAGCCAAGAGAGTCGTGGCGAGCAGTACTTC
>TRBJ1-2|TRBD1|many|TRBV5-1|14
CASSVGTANYGYTF
TGCGCCAGCAGCGTTGGGACAGCTAACTATGGCTACACCTTC
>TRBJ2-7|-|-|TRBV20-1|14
CSARSGTESYEQYF
TGCAGTGCTAGATCCGGGACGGAGTCCTACGAGCAGTACTTC
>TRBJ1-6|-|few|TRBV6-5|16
CASSYYGGSYNSPLHF
TGTGCCAGCAGTTACTATGGGGGCTCCTATAATTCACCCCTCCACTTT
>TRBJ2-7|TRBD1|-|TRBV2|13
CAGKGTETYEQYF
TGTGCCGGTAAAGGGACAGAGACCTACGAGCAGTACTTC
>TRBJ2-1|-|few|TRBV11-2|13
CASSTYRFDEQFF
TGTGCCAGCAGCACCTACAGGTTCGATGAGCAGTTCTTC
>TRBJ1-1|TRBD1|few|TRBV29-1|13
CSGRTGMNTEAFF
TGCAGCGGACGGACAGGGATGAACACTGAAGCTTTCTTT
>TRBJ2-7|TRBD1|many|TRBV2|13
CASQEQGASEQYF
TGTGCCAGCCAGGAACAGGGGGCCTCCGAGCAGTACTTC
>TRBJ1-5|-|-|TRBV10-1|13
CASRGRDNQPQHF
TGCGCCAGCAGGGGGAGGGACAATCAGCCCCAGCATTTT
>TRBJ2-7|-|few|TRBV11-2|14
CASSPRILSHEQYF
TGTGCCAGCAGCCCGCGAATCCTTTCCCACGAGCAGTACTTC
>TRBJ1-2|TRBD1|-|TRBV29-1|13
CSVGQGTNYGYTF
TGCAGCGTTGGACAGGGTACTAACTATGGCTACACCTTC
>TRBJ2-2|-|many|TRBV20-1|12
CSATQGTGELFF
TGCAGTGCTACCCAGGGGACCGGGGAGCTGTTTTTT
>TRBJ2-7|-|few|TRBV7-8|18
CASSRKGEEDFDSYEQYF
TGTGCCAGCAGCCGGAAAGGGGAGGAGGACTTTGACTCCTACGAGCAGTACTTC
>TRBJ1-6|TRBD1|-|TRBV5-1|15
CASSLRGQGDSPLHF
TGCGCCAGCAGCTTAAGGGGACAGGGGGATTCACCCCTCCACTTT
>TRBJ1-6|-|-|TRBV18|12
CASATGNSPLHF
TGTGCCAGCGCGACAGGCAATTCACCCCTCCACTTT
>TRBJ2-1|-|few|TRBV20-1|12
CSARDDYNEQFF
TGCAGTGCTAGAGACGACTACAATGAGCAGTTCTTC
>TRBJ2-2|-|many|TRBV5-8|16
CASSSGGGINTGELFF
TGTGCCAGCAGTTCCGGAGGGGGCATTAACACCGGGGAGCTGTTTTTT
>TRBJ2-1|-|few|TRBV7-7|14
CASSLGQANNEQFF
TGTGCTAGCAGCTTAGGGCAAGCAAACAATGAGCAGTTCTTC
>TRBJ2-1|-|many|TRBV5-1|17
CASSLWGGPLSYNEQFF
TGCGCCAGCAGCTTGTGGGGGGGGCCCCTCTCCTACAATGAGCAGTTCTTC
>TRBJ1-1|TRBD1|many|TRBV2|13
CASSEGQGAEAFF
TGTGCCAGCAGTGAAGGACAGGGGGCAGAAGCTTTCTTT
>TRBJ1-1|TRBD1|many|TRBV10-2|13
CASSENRGAEAFF
TGCGCCAGCAGTGAAAACAGGGGAGCTGAAGCTTTCTTT
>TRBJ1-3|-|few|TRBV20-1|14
CSAWGGDTGNTIYF
TGCAGTGCTTGGGGGGGGGACACTGGAAACACCATATATTTT
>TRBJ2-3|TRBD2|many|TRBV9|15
CASSALAGLSDTQYF
TGTGCCAGCAGCGCTTTAGCGGGGTTATCAGATACGCAGTATTTT
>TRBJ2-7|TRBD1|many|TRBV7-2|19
CASSLRQGAWPTNGYEQYF
TGTGCCAGCAGCTTACGACAGGGGGCTTGGCCTACTAACGGGTACGAGCAGTACTTC
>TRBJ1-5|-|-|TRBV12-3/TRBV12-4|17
CASSISSTGSKNQPQHF
TGTGCCAGCAGTATAAGTTCCACAGGGAGCAAAAATCAGCCCCAGCATTTT
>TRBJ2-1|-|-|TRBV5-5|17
CASSLAVSGRPAGEQFF
TGTGCCAGCAGCTTGGCAGTATCGGGACGCCCGGCAGGGGAGCAGTTCTTC
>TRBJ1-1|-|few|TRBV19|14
CASSIQETKAEAFF
TGTGCCAGTAGTATCCAGGAAACGAAGGCTGAAGCTTTCTTT
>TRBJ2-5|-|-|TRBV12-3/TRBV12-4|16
CASRFTSGGPQETQYF
TGTGCCAGCAGATTTACGTCGGGGGGCCCGCAAGAGACCCAGTACTTC
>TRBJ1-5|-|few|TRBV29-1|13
CSVAGADNQPQHF
TGCAGCGTTGCGGGGGCAGACAATCAGCCCCAGCATTTT
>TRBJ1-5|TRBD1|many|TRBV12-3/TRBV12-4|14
CASSLPGQGQPQHF
TGTGCCAGCAGTCTACCGGGACAGGGTCAGCCCCAGCATTTT
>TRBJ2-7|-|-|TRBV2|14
CASSGFLGPYEQYF
TGTGCCAGCAGTGGGTTCCTGGGTCCCTACGAGCAGTACTTC
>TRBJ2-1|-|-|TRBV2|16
CASSSPRDGSYNEQFF
TGTGCCAGCAGCAGTCCCCGGGACGGATCCTACAATGAGCAGTTCTTC
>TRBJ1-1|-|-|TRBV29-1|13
CSAWGLLNTEAFF
TGCAGCGCATGGGGGCTCTTGAACACTGAAGCTTTCTTT
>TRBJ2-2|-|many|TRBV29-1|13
CSVGGLNTGELFF
TGCAGCGTTGGGGGACTTAACACCGGGGAGCTGTTTTTT
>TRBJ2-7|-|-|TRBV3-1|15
CASSKGWGSSYEQYF
TGTGCCAGCAGCAAAGGATGGGGGAGCTCCTACGAGCAGTACTTC
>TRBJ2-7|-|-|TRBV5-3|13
CAMSLGHSYEQYF
TGTGCCATGAGCCTTGGGCACTCCTACGAGCAGTACTTC
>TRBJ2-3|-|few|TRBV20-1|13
CSASPGGVDTQYF
TGCAGTGCCTCACCAGGGGGGGTAGATACGCAGTATTTT
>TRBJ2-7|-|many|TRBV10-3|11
CAIIPLYEQYF
TGTGCCATCATCCCCCTCTACGAGCAGTACTTC
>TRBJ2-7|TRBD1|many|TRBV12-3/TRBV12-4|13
CASSQGTGSEQYF
TGTGCCAGCAGCCAGGGGACAGGGAGCGAGCAGTACTTC
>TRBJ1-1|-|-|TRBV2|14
CASSGVSNRTEAFF
TGTGCCAGCAGTGGGGTTTCGAATAGGACTGAAGCTTTCTTT
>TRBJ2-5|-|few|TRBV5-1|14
CASSLSGDQETQYF
TGCGCCAGCAGCTTGTCGGGGGACCAAGAGACCCAGTACTTC
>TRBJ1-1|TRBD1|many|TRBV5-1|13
CASSSGQLNEAFF
TGCGCCAGCAGCTCGGGACAGCTTAATGAAGCTTTCTTT
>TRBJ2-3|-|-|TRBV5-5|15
CASSLWTGVTDTQYF
TGTGCCAGCAGCTTGTGGACGGGGGTCACAGATACGCAGTATTTT
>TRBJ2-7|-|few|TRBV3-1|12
CASSERSHEQYF
TGTGCCAGCAGCGAGCGGTCCCACGAGCAGTACTTC
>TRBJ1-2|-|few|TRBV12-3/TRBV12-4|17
CASSLLRDLPDNYGYTF
TGTGCCAGCAGTTTACTCCGGGACCTACCGGATAACTATGGCTACACCTTC
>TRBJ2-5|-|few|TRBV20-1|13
CSAALGSWETQYF
TGCAGTGCTGCGTTGGGAAGCTGGGAGACCCAGTACTTC